The entry that follows covers one T cell receptor (beta chain) sequence. Its antigen remains unknown. The PBMC originated from buffy coats obtained from healthy donors. Total CD8+ T cells were enriched by negative magnetic separation. Each subset gave duplicate vials of 150,000 sorted CD8+ T cells for RNA. There are 13 residues in the CDR3. Germline-derived CDR1 and CDR2 are SGDLS and YYNGEE. This entry comes from a study of human CD8 memory T cell subsets. Study findings and constraints: Stem-like memory and precursor exhausted T cell repertoires barely overlapped.

Preparation of the TCR beta libraries relied on UMI-labeled 5' RACE. Each CDR3 protein gets one entry in TCRdb, which reprocessed the 5' RACE reads and gives no DNA. This repertoire comprises around 10,000 distinct CDR3 sequences; its ten largest clones make up 20% to 25%. Sequenced: CD8+ T cells from PBMCs. The genes are TRBV9 and TRBJ2-2. The clonotype was recovered from a human donor in good health. The CDR3 sequence: CASSVVVSGELFF.